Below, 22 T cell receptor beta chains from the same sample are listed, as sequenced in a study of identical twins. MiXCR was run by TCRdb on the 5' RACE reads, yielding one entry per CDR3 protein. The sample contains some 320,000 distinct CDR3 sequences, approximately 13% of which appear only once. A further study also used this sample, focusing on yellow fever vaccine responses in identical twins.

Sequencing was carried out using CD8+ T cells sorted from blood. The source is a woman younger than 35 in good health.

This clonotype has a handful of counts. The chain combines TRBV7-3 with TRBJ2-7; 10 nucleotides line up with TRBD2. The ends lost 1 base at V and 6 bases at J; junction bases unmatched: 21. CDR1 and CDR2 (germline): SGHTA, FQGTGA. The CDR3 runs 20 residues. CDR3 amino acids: CASSLSFWEREGTKSGEQYF. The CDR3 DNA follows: TGTGCCAGCAGCTTAAGTTTTTGGGAGCGGGAGGGCACCAAGTCGGGCGAGCAGTACTTC.

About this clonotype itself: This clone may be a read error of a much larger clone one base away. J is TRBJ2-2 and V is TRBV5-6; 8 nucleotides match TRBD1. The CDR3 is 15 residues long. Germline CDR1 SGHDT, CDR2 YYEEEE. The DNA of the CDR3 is TGTGCCAGCAGCTCGGGACAGGAGAACACCGGGGAGCTGTCTTTT. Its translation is CASSSGQENTGELSF.

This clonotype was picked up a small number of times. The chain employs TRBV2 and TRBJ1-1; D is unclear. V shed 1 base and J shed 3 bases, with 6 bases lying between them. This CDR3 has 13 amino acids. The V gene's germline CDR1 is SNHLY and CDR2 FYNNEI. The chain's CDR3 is CASSEVQYTEAFF. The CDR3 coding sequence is TGTGCCAGCAGTGAAGTACAGTACACTGAAGCTTTCTTT.

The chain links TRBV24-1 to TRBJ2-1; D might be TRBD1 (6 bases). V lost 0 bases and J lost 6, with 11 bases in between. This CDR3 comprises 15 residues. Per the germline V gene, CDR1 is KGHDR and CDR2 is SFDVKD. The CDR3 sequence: CATSDLRDKGNEQFF. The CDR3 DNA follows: TGTGCCACCAGTGATTTGCGGGACAAGGGCAATGAGCAGTTCTTC.

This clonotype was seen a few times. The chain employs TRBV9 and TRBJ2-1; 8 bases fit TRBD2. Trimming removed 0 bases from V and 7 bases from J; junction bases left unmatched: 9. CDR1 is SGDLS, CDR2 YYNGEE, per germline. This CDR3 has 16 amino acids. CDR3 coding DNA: TGTGCCAGCAGCGTAGACGGGAGGGCCATGGGGAATGAGCAGTTCTTC. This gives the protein CASSVDGRAMGNEQFF.

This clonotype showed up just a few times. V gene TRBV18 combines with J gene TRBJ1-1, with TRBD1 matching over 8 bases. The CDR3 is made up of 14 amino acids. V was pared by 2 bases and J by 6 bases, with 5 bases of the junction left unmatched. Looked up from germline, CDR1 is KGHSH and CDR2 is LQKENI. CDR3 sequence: CASSPRRTGSEAFF. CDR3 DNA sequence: TGTGCCAGCTCACCAAGAAGGACAGGGTCTGAAGCTTTCTTT.

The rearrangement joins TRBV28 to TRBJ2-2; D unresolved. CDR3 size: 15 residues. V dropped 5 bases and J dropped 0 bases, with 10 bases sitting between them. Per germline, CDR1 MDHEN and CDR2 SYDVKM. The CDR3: CASSLKVTNTGELFF. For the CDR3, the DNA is TGTGCCAGCAGTCTAAAGGTTACGAACACCGGGGAGCTGTTTTTT.

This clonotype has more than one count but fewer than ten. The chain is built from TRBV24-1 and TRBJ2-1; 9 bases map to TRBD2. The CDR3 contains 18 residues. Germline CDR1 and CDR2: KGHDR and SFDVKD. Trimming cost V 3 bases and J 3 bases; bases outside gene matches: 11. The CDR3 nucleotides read TGTGCCACCAGTGATCGACGCGCGGGAGGGCCAGGCTACAATGAGCAGTTCTTC. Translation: CATSDRRAGGPGYNEQFF.

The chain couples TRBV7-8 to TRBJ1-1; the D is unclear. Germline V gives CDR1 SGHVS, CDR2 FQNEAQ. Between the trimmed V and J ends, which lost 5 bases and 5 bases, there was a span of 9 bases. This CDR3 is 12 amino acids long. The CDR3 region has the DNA TGTGCCAGCAGCGAACTATGGACTGAAGCTTTCTTT. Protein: CASSELWTEAFF.

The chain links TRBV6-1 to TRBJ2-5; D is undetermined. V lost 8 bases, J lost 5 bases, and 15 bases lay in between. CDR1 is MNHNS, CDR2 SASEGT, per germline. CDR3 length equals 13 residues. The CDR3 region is CASADSSVETQYF. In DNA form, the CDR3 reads TGTGCCAGCGCCGACTCTAGTGTGGAGACCCAGTACTTC.

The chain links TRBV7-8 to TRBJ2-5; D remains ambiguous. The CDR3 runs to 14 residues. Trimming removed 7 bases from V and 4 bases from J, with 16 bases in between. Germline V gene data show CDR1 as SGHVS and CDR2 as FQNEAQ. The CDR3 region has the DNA TGTGCCAGCACCCCAACATACTCCAGAGAGACCCAGTACTTC. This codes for CASTPTYSRETQYF.

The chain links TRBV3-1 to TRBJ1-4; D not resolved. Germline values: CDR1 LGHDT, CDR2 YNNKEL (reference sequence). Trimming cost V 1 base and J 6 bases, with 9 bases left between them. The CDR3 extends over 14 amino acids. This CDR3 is CASSQGTSDEKLFF. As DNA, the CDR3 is TGTGCCAGCAGCCAAGGAACGTCTGATGAAAAACTGTTTTTT.

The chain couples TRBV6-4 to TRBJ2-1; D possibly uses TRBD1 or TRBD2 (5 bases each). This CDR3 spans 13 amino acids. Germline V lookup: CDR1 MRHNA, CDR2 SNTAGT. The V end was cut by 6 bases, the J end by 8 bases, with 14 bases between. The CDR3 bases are TGTGCCAGCAGCTCCCGGGACGGGGATGAGCAGTTCTTC. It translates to CASSSRDGDEQFF.

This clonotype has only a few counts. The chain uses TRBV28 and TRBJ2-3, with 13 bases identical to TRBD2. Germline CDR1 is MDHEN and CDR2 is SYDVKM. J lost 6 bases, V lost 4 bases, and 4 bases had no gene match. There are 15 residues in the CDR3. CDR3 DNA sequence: TGTGCCAGCAGTTCCGGGACTAGCGGGATGGATACGCAGTATTTT. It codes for CASSSGTSGMDTQYF.

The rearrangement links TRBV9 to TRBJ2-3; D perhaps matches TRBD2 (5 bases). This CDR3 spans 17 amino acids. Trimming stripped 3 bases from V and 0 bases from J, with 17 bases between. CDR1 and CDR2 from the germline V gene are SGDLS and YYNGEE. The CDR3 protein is CASSGEGPADSTDTQYF. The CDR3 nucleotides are TGTGCCAGCAGCGGGGAAGGACCAGCGGATAGCACAGATACGCAGTATTTT. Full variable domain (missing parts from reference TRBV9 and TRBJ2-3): DSGVTQTPKHLITATGQRVTLRCSPRSGDLSVYWYQQSLDQGLQFLIQYYNGEERAKGNILERFSAQQFPDLHSELNLSSLELGDSALYFCASSGEGPADSTDTQYFGPGTRLTVL.

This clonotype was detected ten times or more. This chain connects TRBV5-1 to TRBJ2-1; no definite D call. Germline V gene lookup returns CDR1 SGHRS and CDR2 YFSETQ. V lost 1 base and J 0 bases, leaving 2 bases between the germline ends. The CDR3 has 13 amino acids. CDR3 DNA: TGCGCCAGCAGCTTGTCCTCCTACAATGAGCAGTTCTTC. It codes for CASSLSSYNEQFF.

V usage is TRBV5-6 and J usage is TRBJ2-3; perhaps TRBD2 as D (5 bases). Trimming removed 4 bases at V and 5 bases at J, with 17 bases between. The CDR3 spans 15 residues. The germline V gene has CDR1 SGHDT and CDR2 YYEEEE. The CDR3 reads CASSPRRRNVDTQYF. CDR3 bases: TGTGCCAGCAGCCCTCGGCGGAGGAATGTAGATACGCAGTATTTT.

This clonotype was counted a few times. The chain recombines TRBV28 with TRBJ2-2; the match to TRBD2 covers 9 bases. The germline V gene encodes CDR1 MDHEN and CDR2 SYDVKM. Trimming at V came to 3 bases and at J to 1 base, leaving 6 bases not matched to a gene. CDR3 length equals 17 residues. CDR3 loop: CASSFPGTSRNTGELFF. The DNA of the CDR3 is TGTGCCAGCAGTTTCCCCGGGACTAGCAGGAACACCGGGGAGCTGTTTTTT.

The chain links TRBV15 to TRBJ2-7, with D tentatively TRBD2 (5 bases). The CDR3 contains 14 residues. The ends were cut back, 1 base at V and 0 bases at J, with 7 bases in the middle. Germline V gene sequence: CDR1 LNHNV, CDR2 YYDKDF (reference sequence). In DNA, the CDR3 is TGTGCCACCAGCAGAGCGAGGGACTCCTACGAGCAGTACGTC. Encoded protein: CATSRARDSYEQYV.

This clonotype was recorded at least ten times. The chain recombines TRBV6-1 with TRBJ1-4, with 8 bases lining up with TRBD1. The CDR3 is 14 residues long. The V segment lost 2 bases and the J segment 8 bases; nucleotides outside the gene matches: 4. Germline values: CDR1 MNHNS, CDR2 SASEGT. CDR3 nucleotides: TGTGCCAGCAGTGAACAGGGGGCTGGGGAAAAACTGTTTTTT. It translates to CASSEQGAGEKLFF.

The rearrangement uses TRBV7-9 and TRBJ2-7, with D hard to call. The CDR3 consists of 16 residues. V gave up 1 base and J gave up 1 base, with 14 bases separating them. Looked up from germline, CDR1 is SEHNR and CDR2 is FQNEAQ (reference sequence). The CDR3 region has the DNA TGTGCCAGCAGCTTAGGACCTAAGGAGAAATCCTACGAGCAGTACTTC. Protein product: CASSLGPKEKSYEQYF. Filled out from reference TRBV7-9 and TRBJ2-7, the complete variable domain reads DTGVSQNPRHKITKRGQNVTFRCDPISEHNRLYWYRQTLGQGPEFLTYFQNEAQLEKSRLLSDRFSAERPKGSFSTLEIQRTEQGDSAMYLCASSLGPKEKSYEQYFGPGTRLTVT.

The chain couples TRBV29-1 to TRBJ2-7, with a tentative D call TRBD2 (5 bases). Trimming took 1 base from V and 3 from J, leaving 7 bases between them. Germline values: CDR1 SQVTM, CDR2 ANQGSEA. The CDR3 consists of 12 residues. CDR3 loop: CSVEGGLYEQYF. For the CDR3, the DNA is TGCAGCGTTGAAGGCGGGCTCTACGAGCAGTACTTC.